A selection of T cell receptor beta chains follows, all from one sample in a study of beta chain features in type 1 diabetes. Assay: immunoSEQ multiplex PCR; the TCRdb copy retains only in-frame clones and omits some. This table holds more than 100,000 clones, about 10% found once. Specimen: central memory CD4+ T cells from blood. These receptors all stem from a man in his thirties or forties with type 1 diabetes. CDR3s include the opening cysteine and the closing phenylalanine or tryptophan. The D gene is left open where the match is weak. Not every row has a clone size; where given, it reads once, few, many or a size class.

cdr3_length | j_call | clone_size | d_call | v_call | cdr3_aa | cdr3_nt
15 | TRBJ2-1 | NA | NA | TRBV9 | CASSVGGSTYNEQFF | TGTGCCAGCAGCGTAGGCGGGTCTACTTACAATGAGCAGTTCTTC
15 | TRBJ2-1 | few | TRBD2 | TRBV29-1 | CSVGQGGGSYNEQFF | TGCAGCGTTGGTCAGGGCGGGGGCTCCTACAATGAGCAGTTCTTC
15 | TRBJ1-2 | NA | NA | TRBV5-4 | CASSLGRQPNYGYTF | TGTGCCAGCAGCTTGGGAAGACAGCCCAACTATGGCTACACCTTC
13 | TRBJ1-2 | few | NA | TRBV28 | CASSSHDTVGYTF | TGTGCCAGCAGTTCTCACGATACGGTTGGCTACACCTTC
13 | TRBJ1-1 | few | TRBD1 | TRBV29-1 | CSAQGQSNTEAFF | TGCAGCGCCCAGGGACAGTCGAACACTGAAGCTTTCTTT
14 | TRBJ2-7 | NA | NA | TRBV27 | CASSSRIQGNEQYF | TGTGCCAGCAGTTCCCGCATACAGGGTAACGAGCAGTACTTC
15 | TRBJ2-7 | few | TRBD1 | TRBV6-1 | CASSRLATGLYEQYF | TGTGCCAGCAGCCGGTTGGCGACAGGGCTGTACGAGCAGTACTTC
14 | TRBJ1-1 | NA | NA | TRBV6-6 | CASSYLLSGTEAFF | TGTGCCAGCAGTTACCTGTTATCGGGCACTGAAGCTTTCTTT
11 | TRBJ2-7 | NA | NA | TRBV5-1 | CASSLAGEQYF | TGCGCCAGCAGCTTGGCCGGTGAGCAGTACTTC
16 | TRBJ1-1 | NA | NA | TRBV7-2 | CASSLALAGSKTEAFF | TGTGCCAGCAGCTTAGCGCTGGCAGGTTCGAAGACTGAAGCTTTCTTT
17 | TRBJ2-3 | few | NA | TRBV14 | CASSQMLGQSSTDTQYF | TGTGCCAGCAGCCAAATGCTGGGGCAAAGCAGCACAGATACGCAGTATTTT
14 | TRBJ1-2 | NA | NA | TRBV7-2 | CASSPPRGNYGYTF | TGTGCCAGCAGCCCCCCCCGGGGGAACTATGGCTACACCTTC
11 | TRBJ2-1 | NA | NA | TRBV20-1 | CSARMGDEQFF | TGCAGCGCCCGAATGGGCGATGAGCAGTTCTTC
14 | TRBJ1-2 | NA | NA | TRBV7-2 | CASSKSREDYGYTF | TGTGCCAGCAGCAAGTCTCGTGAGGACTATGGCTACACCTTC
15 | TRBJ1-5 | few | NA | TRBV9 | CASSRGGNSNQPQHF | TGTGCCAGCAGCCGGGGAGGAAATAGCAATCAGCCCCAGCATTTT
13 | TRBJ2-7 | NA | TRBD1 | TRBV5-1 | CASSSTGGNEQYF | TGCGCCAGCAGCTCTACAGGGGGCAACGAGCAGTACTTC
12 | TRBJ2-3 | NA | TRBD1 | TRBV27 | CASSGQADTQYF | TGTGCCAGCAGTGGACAGGCAGATACGCAGTATTTT
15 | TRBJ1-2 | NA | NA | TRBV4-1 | CASSHRFGTLNGYTF | TGCGCCAGCAGCCATCGGTTCGGGACTCTTAATGGCTACACCTTC
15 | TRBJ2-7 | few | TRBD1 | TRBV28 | CASSLTGLGSYEQYF | TGTGCCAGCAGTCTGACAGGGTTGGGCTCCTACGAGCAGTACTTC
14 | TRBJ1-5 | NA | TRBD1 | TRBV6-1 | CASRDDRGAGAQHF | TGTGCCAGCAGAGATGACAGGGGGGCCGGAGCCCAGCATTTT
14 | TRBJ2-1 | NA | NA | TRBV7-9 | CAGGLRGAYNEQFF | TGTGCCGGGGGACTGCGCGGGGCCTACAATGAGCAGTTCTTC
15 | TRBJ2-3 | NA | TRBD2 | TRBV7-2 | CASSATRGGTDTQYF | TGTGCCAGCAGCGCGACTCGGGGGGGCACAGATACGCAGTATTTT
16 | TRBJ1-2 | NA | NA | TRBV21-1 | CASSRLRSIQRFGYTF | TGTGCCAGCAGCAGGTTACGGTCCATACAGCGGTTCGGCTACACCTTC
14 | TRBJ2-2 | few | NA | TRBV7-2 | CASSSRANTGELFF | TGTGCCAGCAGCTCACGGGCGAACACCGGGGAGCTGTTTTTT
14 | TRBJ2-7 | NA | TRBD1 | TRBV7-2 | CASSPRTGPYEQYF | TGTGCCAGCAGCCCTCGGACAGGACCTTACGAGCAGTACTTC
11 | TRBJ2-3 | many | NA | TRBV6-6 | CASGATDTQYF | TGTGCCAGCGGGGCCACAGATACGCAGTATTTT
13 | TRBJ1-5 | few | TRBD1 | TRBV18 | CASSQGGNQPQHF | TGTGCCAGCTCGCAGGGGGGAAATCAGCCCCAGCATTTT
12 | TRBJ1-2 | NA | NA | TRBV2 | CASNSGNGGYTF | TGTGCCAGCAATTCAGGGAACGGAGGCTACACCTTC
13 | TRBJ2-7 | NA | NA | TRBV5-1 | CASSASTGWEQYF | TGCGCCAGCAGCGCATCGACAGGTTGGGAGCAGTACTTC
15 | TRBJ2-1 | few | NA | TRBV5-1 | CASSSEGGYYNEQFF | TGCGCCAGCAGCTCCGAGGGCGGGTACTACAATGAGCAGTTCTTC
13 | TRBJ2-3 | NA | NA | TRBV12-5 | CASGFAGSDTQYF | TGTGCTAGTGGTTTCGCAGGCTCAGATACGCAGTATTTT
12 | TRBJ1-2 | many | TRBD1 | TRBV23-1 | CANLGQAYGYTF | TGCGCCAACTTAGGACAGGCGTATGGCTACACCTTC
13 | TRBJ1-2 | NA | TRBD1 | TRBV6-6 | CASSLRTGYGYTF | TGTGCCAGCAGTTTAAGGACAGGCTATGGCTACACCTTC
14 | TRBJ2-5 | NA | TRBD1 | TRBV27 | CASRVQGAGETQYF | TGTGCCAGCAGGGTTCAGGGGGCTGGAGAGACCCAGTACTTC
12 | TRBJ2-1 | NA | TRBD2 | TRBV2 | CASSGTSGEQFF | TGTGCCAGCAGTGGGACTAGCGGCGAGCAGTTCTTC
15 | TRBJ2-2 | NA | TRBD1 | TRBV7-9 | CASSPRDRGVGELFF | TGTGCCAGCAGCCCCCGGGACAGGGGGGTCGGGGAGCTGTTTTTT
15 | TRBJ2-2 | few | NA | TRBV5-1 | CASSLAGGNTGELFF | TGCGCCAGCAGCTTGGCCGGAGGGAACACCGGGGAGCTGTTTTTT
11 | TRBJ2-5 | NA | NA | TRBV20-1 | CSDRKSETQYF | TGCAGTGACAGGAAATCAGAGACCCAGTACTTC
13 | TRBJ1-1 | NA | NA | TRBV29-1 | CSVGGFFDTEAFF | TGCAGCGTTGGTGGGTTTTTCGACACCGAAGCTTTCTTT
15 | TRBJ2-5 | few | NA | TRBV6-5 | CASSYGQGEGETQYF | TGTGCCAGCAGTTACGGACAAGGGGAAGGAGAGACCCAGTACTTC
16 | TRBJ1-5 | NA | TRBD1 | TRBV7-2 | CASSLALQGAGQPQHF | TGTGCCAGCAGCTTAGCCTTGCAGGGGGCTGGACAGCCCCAGCATTTT
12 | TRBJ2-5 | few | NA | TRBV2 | CASSLIRETQYF | TGTGCCAGCAGTCTCATACGGGAGACCCAGTACTTC
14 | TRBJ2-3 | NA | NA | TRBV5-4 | CASSLAQTTDTQYF | TGTGCCAGCAGCTTGGCACAGACCACAGATACGCAGTATTTT